What follows describes a single TCR beta chain. This entry is derived from a study of shared T cell receptors in the human thymus. The CDR3 contains 18 residues. The ends lost 1 base at V and 7 bases at J; junction bases unmatched: 12. Germline values: CDR1 PRHDT, CDR2 FYEKMQ (reference sequence). Profiling relied on immunoSEQ multiplex PCR, and the TCRdb table lists in-frame clones only, not all of them. The table lists about 610,000 clones, 88% of them singletons. These data were also filed under a second study, of human thymus T cells. As that report states: The source of the thymus tissue was resections taken during corrective heart surgery. V and J genes seemed to be used with bias in thymic and blood repertoires.

This sequence originates from a boy less than two years old with a congenital heart defect. Sequences were obtained from thymocytes. The V and J genes are TRBV13 and TRBJ2-1; TRBD2 aligns across 11 bases. CDR3: CASSLVRGKTSGRNEQFF. For the CDR3, the DNA is TGTGCCAGCAGCTTAGTACGGGGAAAAACTAGCGGGAGAAATGAGCAGTTCTTC.